Below, 13 T cell receptor beta chains from the same sample are listed, as sequenced in a study of early T cells in non-severe SARS-CoV-2 infection. TCRdb re-called the 5' RACE reads through MiXCR, storing one row per CDR3 protein. The data show about 42,000 distinct CDR3 sequences, with less than 6.5% seen just once and roughly 7.7% held by the top ten. Sample: whole blood, taken at baseline. The source of these receptors is an adult who was a healthcare worker with PCR-confirmed SARS-CoV-2 infection or an uninfected control (not recorded which).

This clonotype was counted only a few times. The chain links TRBV19 to TRBJ2-3; D is perhaps TRBD1 (5 bases). Trimming removed 3 bases at V and 2 bases at J, with 9 bases between. This CDR3 is 14 amino acids long. Germline V gene lookup returns CDR1 LNHDA and CDR2 SQIVND (reference sequence). The CDR3: CASSISRDTDTQYF. In DNA, the CDR3 is TGTGCCAGTAGTATTTCCAGGGACACAGATACGCAGTATTTT. The entire variable domain, with the rest obtained from reference TRBV19 and TRBJ2-3, is as follows: DGGITQSPKYLFRKEGQNVTLSCEQNLNHDAMYWYRQDPGQGLRLIYYSQIVNDFQKGDIAEGYSVSREKKESFPLTVTSAQKNPTAFYLCASSISRDTDTQYFGPGTRLTVL.

This sequence joins TRBV20-1 and TRBJ2-1; 12 bases align to TRBD2. The CDR3 consists of 15 residues. Germline values: CDR1 DFQATT, CDR2 SNEGSKA (reference sequence). Germline trimming cut 5 bases from V and 3 bases from J; bases unmatched to any gene: 5. CDR3 sequence reads: CSAQGLAGLYNEQFF. CDR3 nucleotide sequence: TGCAGTGCTCAGGGACTAGCGGGCCTCTACAATGAGCAGTTCTTC.

This clonotype has ten or more counts. The chain couples TRBV20-1 to TRBJ1-6; possible D gene TRBD1, 5 bases. Trimming shortened V by 0 bases and J by 8 bases, and 14 bases separated the two germline ends. The CDR3 contains 15 residues. Per germline, CDR1 DFQATT and CDR2 SNEGSKA (reference sequence). For the CDR3, the DNA is TGCAGTGCTAGAGATGTGGGGCTTTTGCATTCACCCCTCCACTTT. Translated, it gives CSARDVGLLHSPLHF.

This clonotype occurred many times. The V call is TRBV6-6, the J call TRBJ2-2, with D possibly TRBD1 on 5 matching bases. With 2 bases removed from V and 5 bases from J, the gap between germline ends came to 12 bases. This CDR3 contains 15 residues. Germline lookup yields CDR1 MNHNY and CDR2 SVGAGI (reference sequence). CDR3 sequence: CASSYGQGETGELFF. The DNA of the CDR3 is TGTGCCAGCAGTTACGGGCAGGGTGAGACCGGGGAGCTGTTTTTT.

The chain links TRBV9 to TRBJ1-1; D remains unclear. CDR3 size: 13 residues. CDR1 and CDR2 from the germline V gene are SGDLS and YYNGEE. Trimming cost V 6 bases and J 5 bases, with 14 bases left between them. The CDR3 sequence: CASNGHPETEAFF. The CDR3 nucleotides are TGTGCCAGCAACGGCCATCCTGAGACTGAAGCTTTCTTT.

This clonotype showed up many times. V is TRBV12-3 or TRBV12-4 and J is TRBJ1-2; 9 nucleotides line up with TRBD1. V shed 5 bases and J 2 bases; nucleotides not matched to a gene: 6. The CDR3 consists of 15 residues. The CDR3 loop is CASSPGTGINYGYTF. The DNA of the CDR3 is TGTGCCAGCAGTCCCGGGACAGGGATAAACTATGGCTACACCTTC.

This clonotype was counted ten times or more. The chain employs TRBV12-3 or TRBV12-4 and TRBJ2-2, with TRBD2 matching over 9 bases. This CDR3 comprises 15 residues. The junction had 6 bases not matched to a gene; V was cut back by 6 bases and J by 4 bases. The DNA of the CDR3 is TGTGCCAGCAGAGAACTGCGGGGGGGCACCGGGGAGCTGTTTTTT. Its protein product is CASRELRGGTGELFF.

This clonotype was detected many times. The chain links TRBV29-1 to TRBJ2-3, with D hard to call. The CDR3 totals 12 residues. The V and J ends lost 3 bases and 0 bases respectively, with 4 bases between them. Germline lookup yields CDR1 SQVTM and CDR2 ANQGSEA. The CDR3 sequence is CSVEGSTDTQYF. In nucleotides, the CDR3 is TGCAGCGTTGAGGGTAGCACAGATACGCAGTATTTT.

This clonotype was seen a handful of times. The rearrangement uses TRBV28 and TRBJ2-7; 10 bases line up with TRBD1. The germline CDR1 and CDR2 sequences are MDHEN and SYDVKM. This CDR3 comprises 15 residues. The junction had 9 bases not matched to a gene; V was cut back by 5 bases and J by 5 bases. This chain's CDR3 is CASSEWTGGTNEQYF. CDR3 in DNA: TGTGCCAGCAGTGAATGGACAGGGGGAACTAACGAGCAGTACTTC.

The chain is built from TRBV3-1 and TRBJ1-1; no clear D gene. V lost 1 base, J lost 5 bases, and 8 bases lay in between. CDR3 size: 13 residues. Germline V gene data show CDR1 as LGHDT and CDR2 as YNNKEL (reference sequence). For the CDR3, the DNA is TGTGCCAGCAGCCAAGGGGGTGGGACTGAAGCTTTCTTT. Translated: CASSQGGGTEAFF.

In this sample, this clonotype turned up a few times. The genes are TRBV5-4 and TRBJ1-1; D is perhaps TRBD1 (5 bases). Germline V gene sequence: CDR1 SGHNT, CDR2 YYREEE (reference sequence). V lost 4 bases and J lost 7, with 14 bases in between. This CDR3 contains 13 residues. This CDR3 reads CASSVNQGIEAFF. CDR3 in DNA: TGTGCCAGCAGCGTAAATCAGGGAATTGAAGCTTTCTTT.

This clonotype turned up a few times. The gene calls are TRBV27 and TRBJ2-2, with a weak D call TRBD1 (5 bases). The CDR3 runs to 12 residues. Germline V gene lookup returns CDR1 MNHEY and CDR2 SMNVEV (reference sequence). V dropped 7 bases and J dropped 5 bases, with 8 bases sitting between them. Here the CDR3 DNA reads TGTGCCAGCAATTCAGGGACCGGGGAGCTGTTTTTT. Residues: CASNSGTGELFF.

This clonotype was found many times. The gene calls are TRBV11-2 and TRBJ1-6; 8 nucleotides align to TRBD1. V shed 5 bases, J shed 10 bases, and the junction held 10 bases outside the gene matches. The germline CDR1 and CDR2 sequences are SGHAT and FQNNGV. The CDR3 has 15 residues. For the CDR3, the DNA is TGTGCCAGCAGCCCTCGGACAGGGTTGGGCTCACCCCTCCACTTT. This codes for CASSPRTGLGSPLHF.